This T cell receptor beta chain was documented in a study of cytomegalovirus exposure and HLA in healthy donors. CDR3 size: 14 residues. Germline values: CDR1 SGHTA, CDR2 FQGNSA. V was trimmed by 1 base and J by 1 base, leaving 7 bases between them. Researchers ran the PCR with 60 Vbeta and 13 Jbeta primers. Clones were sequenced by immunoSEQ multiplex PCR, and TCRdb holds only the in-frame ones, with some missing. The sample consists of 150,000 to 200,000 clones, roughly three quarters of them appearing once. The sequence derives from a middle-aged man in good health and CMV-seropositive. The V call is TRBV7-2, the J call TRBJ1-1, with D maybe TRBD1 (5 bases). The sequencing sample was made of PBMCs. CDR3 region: CASSLGRGNTEAFF. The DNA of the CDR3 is TGTGCCAGCAGCTTAGGTAGGGGGAACACTGAAGCTTTCTTT.